Below, 30 T cell receptor beta chains from the same sample are listed, as sequenced in a study of brain T cells in children with intractable seizures. Data came from immunoSEQ multiplex PCR; TCRdb stores just in-frame clones and leaves some out. The profile covers approximately 330,000 clones, with roughly 92% appearing a single time and 5.7% taken by the ten largest. Time point in this sample: blood from clinic visit 5 months post-surgery; TSC patient then seizure free. The material sequenced was peripheral blood, taken about 5 months after surgery. Receptor source: a boy younger than two with tuberous sclerosis and intractable seizures.

J is TRBJ2-2 and V is TRBV5-1; TRBD2 matches 10 bases. The CDR3 extends over 15 amino acids. With 2 bases clipped from V and 4 bases from J, the junction kept 2 bases outside the gene matches. CDR1 is SGHRS and CDR2 is YFSETQ in the germline V gene. For the CDR3, the DNA is TGCGCCAGCAGCTTCGTAGCGGGGGGCACCGGGGAGCTGTTTTTT. It yields the protein CASSFVAGGTGELFF.

The chain carries TRBV2 and TRBJ2-3, with 10 bases lining up with TRBD2. Germline V gene data show CDR1 as SNHLY and CDR2 as FYNNEI. The V and J ends lost 7 bases and 3 bases, in that order; junction bases with no gene match: 1. The CDR3 totals 13 residues. The chain's CDR3 is CASTAGGTDTQYF. The CDR3 bases are TGTGCCAGCACAGCGGGAGGGACAGATACGCAGTATTTT.

The chain uses TRBV6-5 and TRBJ1-3; TRBD1 might be the D (6 bases). Germline V CDR1 and CDR2: MNHEY, SVGAGI. V gave up 9 bases and J gave up 3 bases, with 9 bases separating them. This CDR3 has 12 residues. CDR3 bases: TGTGCCAGTCAGGGGTTTGGAAACACCATATATTTT. Its translation: CASQGFGNTIYF.

The rearrangement uses TRBV11-3 and TRBJ2-1; D gene unclear. CDR3 length equals 15 residues. Deletions cut 4 bases from V and 0 bases from J, with 10 bases between. CDR1 and CDR2 from the germline V gene are SGHNT and YENEEA. The CDR3 DNA is TGTGCCAGCAGCTCCACGAGAGCCTCCTACAATGAGCAGTTCTTC. Its protein is CASSSTRASYNEQFF.

This chain links TRBV5-1 with TRBJ2-1, with D maybe TRBD2 (6 bases). Germline CDR1 and CDR2: SGHRS and YFSETQ. The CDR3 is made up of 11 amino acids. V was cut by 9 bases and J by 9 bases, with 13 bases left in between. The CDR3 sequence is CATTYGGEQFF. In DNA, the CDR3 is TGCGCCACCACCTACGGGGGTGAGCAGTTCTTC.

The chain has TRBV12-1 and TRBJ2-1; the table's D call TRBD2 went unverified against the DNA. TRBV12-1 is classified as a pseudogene. The CDR3 is 15 amino acids. This CDR3 reads CASSFRLEAGLEQFF. DNA of the CDR3: TGTGCCAGCAGCTTCAGACTAGAAGCAGGATTAGAGCAGTTCTTC.

CDR3 nucleotide sequence: TGTGCCAGCAGCTCCGCGGAGGACCTAGAGACCCAGTACTTC. It encodes CASSSAEDLETQYF. This chain links TRBV7-2 with TRBJ2-5; tentatively, D is TRBD2 (5 bases). CDR1 and CDR2 (germline): SGHTA, FQGNSA. The CDR3 spans 14 residues. V was trimmed by 4 bases and J by 4 bases, leaving 13 bases between them.

This clone appeared once. The J gene is TRBJ1-2, the V gene TRBV6-5, with D possibly being TRBD1 (6 bases). V was pared by 1 base and J by 3 bases, with 12 bases between. There are 15 residues in the CDR3. Germline loops: CDR1 MNHEY, CDR2 SVGAGI. This CDR3 reads CASSYFTGNDYGYTF. Here the CDR3 DNA reads TGTGCCAGCAGTTACTTCACAGGGAACGACTATGGCTACACCTTC.

The chain recombines TRBV18 with TRBJ2-6; D is undetermined. CDR3 size: 16 residues. Per the germline V gene, CDR1 is KGHSH and CDR2 is LQKENI. V was trimmed by 2 bases and J by 4 bases, leaving 12 bases between them. CDR3 coding DNA: TGTGCCAGCTCACCATCGGTCGTGCGGGGGGCCAACGTCCTGACTTTC. Encoded protein: CASSPSVVRGANVLTF.

The chain couples TRBV29-1 to TRBJ2-1, with 14 bases lining up with TRBD2. The CDR3 covers 15 residues. Germline V gene sequence: CDR1 SQVTM, CDR2 ANQGSEA. J lost 7 bases, V lost 4 bases, and 6 bases had no gene match. In DNA, the CDR3 is TGCAGCGTTGGACTAGCGGGAGGGTTTTGGAATGAGCAGTTCTTC. This gives the protein CSVGLAGGFWNEQFF.

The chain recombines TRBV5-4 with TRBJ1-2; unclear D gene. Deletions cut 0 bases from V and 5 bases from J, with 2 bases between. The length of the CDR3 is 11 residues. Germline CDR1 and CDR2: SGHNT and YYREEE (reference sequence). The CDR3 DNA reads as TGTGCCAGCAGCTTGGGGTATGGCTACACCTTC. Its translation: CASSLGYGYTF. Full variable domain (missing parts from reference TRBV5-4 and TRBJ1-2): ETGVTQSPTHLIKTRGQQVTLRCSSQSGHNTVSWYQQALGQGPQFIFQYYREEENGRGNFPPRFSGLQFPNYSSELNVNALELDDSALYLCASSLGYGYTFGSGTRLTVV.

The rearrangement joins TRBV27 to TRBJ2-3; no reliable D call. The CDR3 is 13 amino acids. Germline CDR1 and CDR2: MNHEY and SMNVEV (reference sequence). V was shortened by 0 bases and J by 6 bases, with 7 bases between the two germline ends. CDR3 protein: CASSLSAWDTQYF. CDR3 DNA: TGTGCCAGCAGTTTATCGGCGTGGGATACGCAGTATTTT.

CDR3 nucleotides: TGTGCCAGCAGCTTAGCGGGGTATGACAATGAGCAGTTCTTC. Translation: CASSLAGYDNEQFF. This rearrangement joins TRBV7-9 to TRBJ2-1; no clear D. Germline V CDR1 and CDR2: SEHNR, FQNEAQ (reference sequence). The V end was cut by 0 bases, the J end by 5 bases, with 8 bases between. There are 14 residues in the CDR3.

The rearrangement joins TRBV11-2 to TRBJ2-1; 9 bases line up with TRBD1. The germline V gene encodes CDR1 SGHAT and CDR2 FQNNGV. Trimming removed 6 bases from V and 6 bases from J; junction bases left unmatched: 12. This CDR3 has 16 residues. This CDR3 reads CASRGLTQTGGNEQFF. CDR3 DNA: TGTGCCAGCAGGGGATTGACACAGACAGGGGGCAATGAGCAGTTCTTC.

The rearrangement joins TRBV27 to TRBJ2-7; no firm D call. Between the trimmed V and J ends, which lost 6 bases and 0 bases, there was a span of 9 bases. From germline, CDR1 is MNHEY and CDR2 SMNVEV (reference sequence). The length of the CDR3 is 13 residues. CDR3 nucleotide sequence: TGTGCCAGCAGCCCTACAGTCTCCTACGAGCAGTACTTC. As protein: CASSPTVSYEQYF.

This chain connects TRBV7-9 to TRBJ1-2, with a tentative D call TRBD1 (6 bases). CDR1 and CDR2 (germline): SEHNR, FQNEAQ (reference sequence). The V end was cut by 7 bases, the J end by 7 bases, with 13 bases between. CDR3 length: 12 residues. CDR3 protein: CASTVGTIGYTF. For the CDR3, the DNA is TGTGCCAGCACCGTAGGGACAATTGGCTACACCTTC.

The chain recombines TRBV5-6 with TRBJ2-7; 10 nucleotides align to TRBD1. This CDR3 comprises 14 residues. V gave up 2 bases and J gave up 4 bases; unmatched junction bases: 3. Germline V gene lookup returns CDR1 SGHDT and CDR2 YYEEEE. The CDR3 sequence: CASSFSGQGYEQYF. The CDR3 bases are TGTGCCAGCAGCTTTTCGGGACAGGGGTACGAGCAGTACTTC.

The rearrangement links TRBV6-5 to TRBJ2-4, with 7 bases aligning to TRBD2. The V gene end was trimmed by 8 bases and the J gene end by 8 bases; junction bases not matched to a gene: 15. Germline V gene sequence: CDR1 MNHEY, CDR2 SVGAGI. The CDR3 loop spans 15 amino acids. CDR3 nucleotide sequence: TGTGCCAGCCGACCCGACCCGCGCGCGGGAGACATTCAGTACTTC. This codes for CASRPDPRAGDIQYF.

The V gene is TRBV5-6, the J gene TRBJ2-7; a weak D match, TRBD2 (6 bases). The CDR3 runs 14 residues. Germline V gene sequence: CDR1 SGHDT, CDR2 YYEEEE. The V end was cut by 4 bases, the J end by 3 bases, with 14 bases between. CDR3 DNA: TGTGCCAGCAGCCGGAGGGCGGGGATCTACGAGCAGTACTTC. Amino acids: CASSRRAGIYEQYF.

The gene calls are TRBV3-1 (or the pseudogene TRBV3-2) and TRBJ1-5, with no clear D. Germline loops: CDR1 LGHDT, CDR2 YNNKEL (reference sequence). Trimming stripped 4 bases from V and 3 bases from J, with 7 bases between. The CDR3 loop spans 13 amino acids. The CDR3 DNA sequence: TGTGCCAGCAGCCTGGATATCAATCAGCCCCAGCATTTT. It yields the protein CASSLDINQPQHF.

V usage is TRBV19 and J usage is TRBJ2-3; D call uncertain. CDR3 length equals 14 residues. From germline, CDR1 is LNHDA and CDR2 SQIVND (reference sequence). Deletions cut 1 base from V and 7 bases from J, with 12 bases between. The CDR3 spells CASSIAENSHTQYF. The CDR3 DNA reads TGTGCCAGTAGTATAGCGGAAAACTCCCATACGCAGTATTTT.

This chain connects TRBV27 to TRBJ2-4, with unresolved D. The V end was cut by 7 bases, the J end by 0 bases, with 10 bases between. CDR3 length: 14 amino acids. CDR1 is MNHEY and CDR2 is SMNVEV in the germline V gene (reference sequence). The CDR3 loop is CASMGGLAKNIQYF. The CDR3 DNA follows: TGTGCCAGCATGGGTGGGCTAGCCAAAAACATTCAGTACTTC.

V gene TRBV23-1 combines with J gene TRBJ1-4, with D possibly being TRBD1 (5 bases). TRBV23-1 has ORF status, its function being uncertain. This CDR3 has 15 amino acids. Trimming took 8 bases from V and 3 from J, leaving 16 bases between them. As DNA, the CDR3 is TGCGCCAGCGCCACCCAGGGTCCCTCTAATGAAAAACTGTTTTTT. Translation gives CASATQGPSNEKLFF.

The V call is TRBV11-2, the J call TRBJ2-7, with TRBD1 identical over 8 bases. The CDR3 has 15 residues. CDR1 and CDR2 from the germline V gene are SGHAT and FQNNGV. The ends lost 4 bases at V and 1 base at J; junction bases unmatched: 6. The CDR3 region has the DNA TGTGCCAGCAGCTGGCCGGGACAGGAGTCCTACGAGCAGTACTTC. Translation gives CASSWPGQESYEQYF.

This chain connects TRBV5-1 to TRBJ1-1, with D unresolved. Germline CDR1 is SGHRS and CDR2 is YFSETQ. The CDR3 is made up of 17 amino acids. Trimming cost V 4 bases and J 4 bases, with 23 bases left between them. This CDR3 reads CASSPVAPLTEGTEAFF. DNA for the CDR3: TGCGCCAGCAGCCCGGTCGCTCCTCTGACGGAGGGCACTGAAGCTTTCTTT. Together with reference TRBV5-1 and TRBJ1-1, the CDR3 gives the full variable domain: KAGVTQTPRYLIKTRGQQVTLSCSPISGHRSVSWYQQTPGQGLQFLFEYFSETQRNKGNFPGRFSGRQFSNSRSEMNVSTLELGDSALYLCASSPVAPLTEGTEAFFGQGTRLTVV.

The rearrangement uses TRBV6-5 and TRBJ1-1; 10 nucleotides line up with TRBD1. This CDR3 spans 14 amino acids. The V and J ends lost 2 bases and 6 bases, in that order; junction bases with no gene match: 3. The germline gives CDR1 MNHEY, CDR2 SVGAGI. The CDR3 protein is CASSYTGQGAEAFF. For the CDR3, the DNA is TGTGCCAGCAGTTACACCGGACAGGGGGCTGAAGCTTTCTTT.

This clone was detected only once. V is TRBV9 and J is TRBJ1-1; D not certain. CDR1 and CDR2 (germline): SGDLS, YYNGEE. Trimming took 0 bases from V and 0 from J, leaving 6 bases between them. CDR3 length: 14 residues. This CDR3 reads CASSVDGMNTEAFF. The CDR3 coding sequence is TGTGCCAGCAGCGTAGATGGTATGAACACTGAAGCTTTCTTT.

CDR3 protein: CASSPRGGNQPQHF. Written as DNA, the CDR3 is TGTGCCAGCAGTCCCAGAGGGGGCAATCAGCCCCAGCATTTT. The chain uses TRBV6-5 and TRBJ1-5; D might be TRBD1 (5 bases). V was pared by 5 bases and J by 2 bases, with 10 bases between. Per the germline V gene, CDR1 is MNHEY and CDR2 is SVGAGI. The CDR3 spans 14 residues.

The chain uses TRBV30 and TRBJ1-3; D not resolved. The CDR3 sequence is 14 residues long. Trimming took off 1 base at V and 4 bases at J, with 11 bases between the two ends. Germline V gene lookup returns CDR1 GTSNPN and CDR2 SVGIG (reference sequence). The CDR3 sequence is CAWSDSLRGNTIYF. The CDR3 DNA follows: TGTGCCTGGAGTGATTCCCTGAGGGGAAACACCATATATTTT.

The chain joins TRBV19 to TRBJ2-1; 9 nucleotides align to TRBD2. This CDR3 has 16 amino acids. V was clipped by 7 bases and J by 0 bases; unmatched bases: 7. Per germline, CDR1 LNHDA and CDR2 SQIVND (reference sequence). CDR3 coding DNA: TGTGCCAGTATCGAATTAGCGGGAGTCTCCTACAATGAGCAGTTCTTC. Residues: CASIELAGVSYNEQFF.